This entry lists 14 T cell receptor beta chains sequenced from one sample in a study of T-cell reconstitution after alpha-beta-depleted transplantation in children (dated by TCRdb to about 2016). Libraries were prepared through PCR. Sequencing was performed on an Illumina HiSeq 2500. TCR libraries were prepared with molecular barcoding, using unique molecular identifiers to normalize TCRbeta repertoire quantification. The public reads were run again by TCRdb, first through fastp at Q25 and then through MiXCR, and only productive beta chains were kept. CDR3 protein sequences are deduplicated, and each keeps its most common genes and DNA. The sample table contains some 200,000 distinct CDR3 sequences; only one count was recorded for 6.3% of them. The biggest ten clones account for approximately 4.1% of the sample. The intended sense of this specimen's treatment or condition label: allogeneic hematopoietic cell transplantation with graft depleted of TCRalphabeta T cells and CD19 B cells.

The input for sequencing was PBMCs, taken before TCRalphabeta/CD19-depleted stem cell transplant. Source of these receptors: a girl in the first two years of life with combined immunodeficiency, due to receive a stem cell transplant.

This clonotype was counted many times. The CDR3 nucleotides are TGCAGCGTTGAATTTACAGGGGGAAACACCATATATTTT. Translating it yields CSVEFTGGNTIYF. The gene calls are TRBV29-1 and TRBJ1-3; D possibly corresponds to TRBD1 (6 bases). Trimming pared 2 bases from V and 4 bases from J, leaving 9 bases between. CDR1 is SQVTM and CDR2 is ANQGSEA in the germline V gene. This CDR3 contains 13 residues.

A few counts support this clonotype. V usage is TRBV19 and J usage is TRBJ1-2; D unclear. From germline, CDR1 is LNHDA and CDR2 SQIVND (reference sequence). V was clipped by 9 bases and J by 2 bases, with 7 bases between them. The CDR3 runs 11 residues. The CDR3 DNA sequence: TGTGCCAGCCGAGAAAACTATGGCTACACCTTC. Translation: CASRENYGYTF.

The sample holds many counts of this clonotype. The J gene is TRBJ2-3, the V gene TRBV15; D may correspond to TRBD1 or TRBD2 (6 bases each). CDR1 is LNHNV, CDR2 YYDKDF, per germline (reference sequence). V was pared by 3 bases and J by 0 bases, with 16 bases between. This CDR3 region has 17 residues. The CDR3 nucleotides are TGTGCCACCAGCAGGTCACCGGGGGCCTCTAGCACAGATACGCAGTATTTT. Protein: CATSRSPGASSTDTQYF.

Many counts were recorded for this clonotype. The chain carries TRBV6-2 or TRBV6-3 and TRBJ1-1; TRBD1 might be the D (5 bases). Trimming cost V 4 bases and J 1 base, with 25 bases left between them. This CDR3 has 19 residues. CDR1 and CDR2 (germline): MNHEY, SVGEGT. This CDR3 is CASSSFSGTGIFSNTEAFF. The CDR3 DNA sequence: TGTGCCAGCAGTTCTTTCTCCGGGACGGGAATTTTCTCGAACACTGAAGCTTTCTTT.

This clonotype has ten or more counts. The rearrangement uses TRBV2 and TRBJ1-2, with TRBD1 matching 8 bases. The J segment lost 4 bases and the V segment lost 3 bases, leaving 7 bases of the junction unmatched. The CDR3 runs 15 residues. Germline values: CDR1 SNHLY, CDR2 FYNNEI. CDR3 nucleotides: TGTGCCAGCAGTGACTCTATGACAGGGGCCTATGGCTACACCTTC. Translating it yields CASSDSMTGAYGYTF.

This clonotype has a count of ten or more. The chain couples TRBV25-1 to TRBJ2-3; 9 bases line up with TRBD2. The CDR3 extends over 15 amino acids. Germline V gene lookup returns CDR1 MGHDK and CDR2 SYGVNS. The V and J ends lost 3 bases and 4 bases, in that order; junction bases with no gene match: 5. CDR3 residues: CASSDRREGSDTQYF. As DNA, the CDR3 is TGTGCCAGCAGTGACCGGCGGGAGGGCTCAGATACGCAGTATTTT.

This clonotype was seen at least ten times. The gene calls are TRBV4-3 and TRBJ1-4; D ambiguous. CDR1 is LGHNA, CDR2 YSLEER, per germline. This CDR3 is built from 15 residues. V was pared by 0 bases and J by 8 bases, with 13 bases between. CDR3 in DNA: TGCGCCAGCAGCCAAGATCGAGCACAAAGGGAAAAACTGTTTTTT. Its protein product is CASSQDRAQREKLFF.

This clonotype was recorded many times. The chain uses TRBV20-1 and TRBJ2-1, with 9 bases aligning to TRBD2. V trimming: 3 bases; J trimming: 6 bases; junction bases outside the gene matches: 15. The length of the CDR3 is 17 residues. Germline values: CDR1 DFQATT, CDR2 SNEGSKA (reference sequence). Written as DNA, the CDR3 is TGCAGTGCTAGGCGCACGGCTAGCGGGAAAGGGGGCAATGAGCAGTTCTTC. Translation gives CSARRTASGKGGNEQFF.

This clonotype was detected many times. This rearrangement joins TRBV29-1 to TRBJ2-3; D may be TRBD1 (6 bases). CDR3 length: 13 residues. The ends were cut back, 5 bases at V and 6 bases at J, with 15 bases in the middle. Germline CDR1 is SQVTM and CDR2 is ANQGSEA. The CDR3 loop is CSVTRGALDTQYF. In nucleotides, the CDR3 is TGCAGCGTTACCAGGGGCGCTTTGGATACGCAGTATTTT.

The table lists this clonotype with many counts. The J gene is TRBJ1-1, the V gene TRBV9, with 10 positions matching TRBD1. The junction had 7 bases not matched to a gene; V was cut back by 0 bases and J by 5 bases. The CDR3 totals 16 residues. CDR1 SGDLS and CDR2 YYNGEE come from the germline V gene. The chain's CDR3 is CASSVGGTGVHTEAFF. DNA of the CDR3: TGTGCCAGCAGCGTAGGAGGGACAGGGGTACATACTGAAGCTTTCTTT.

This clonotype was seen at least ten times. The gene calls are TRBV27 and TRBJ1-2, with D possibly being TRBD1 (6 bases). Germline values: CDR1 MNHEY, CDR2 SMNVEV (reference sequence). The CDR3 has 14 residues. Trimming stripped 3 bases from V and 6 bases from J, with 14 bases between. The CDR3 DNA reads TGTGCCAGCAGTTTTGGTGGGGGGGCTAATGGCTACACCTTC. Amino acids: CASSFGGGANGYTF.

This clonotype appeared many times. The chain combines TRBV11-2 with TRBJ2-7; no definite D call. The germline V gene encodes CDR1 SGHAT and CDR2 FQNNGV. V lost 5 bases and J 3 bases, leaving 11 bases between the germline ends. The CDR3 covers 13 residues. This CDR3 reads CASSRPGFYEQYF. The CDR3 DNA follows: TGTGCCAGCAGCCGACCGGGTTTCTACGAGCAGTACTTC. Looking up the rest from reference TRBV11-2 and TRBJ2-7 gives the full variable domain: EAGVAQSPRYKIIEKRQSVAFWCNPISGHATLYWYQQILGQGPKLLIQFQNNGVVDDSQLPKDRFSAERLKGVDSTLKIQPAKLEDSAVYLCASSRPGFYEQYFGPGTRLTVT.

Ten or more counts support this clonotype. This chain connects TRBV12-3 or TRBV12-4 to TRBJ2-7; 7 bases map to TRBD2. This CDR3 comprises 12 residues. The V gene end was trimmed by 3 bases and the J gene end by 9 bases; junction bases not matched to a gene: 5. This CDR3 is CASSLGGTRQYF. CDR3 nucleotides: TGTGCCAGCAGTTTGGGGGGGACTCGGCAGTACTTC.

This clonotype was counted ten times or more. CDR3 amino acids: CAISGEQGHEQYF. CDR3 bases: TGTGCCATCAGTGGAGAACAGGGTCACGAGCAGTACTTC. This chain links TRBV10-3 with TRBJ2-7; D is possibly TRBD1 (6 bases). Germline CDR1 is ENHRY and CDR2 is SYGVKD. The ends were cut back, 4 bases at V and 5 bases at J, with 12 bases in the middle. CDR3 length: 13 amino acids.